This TCR beta chain was recorded in a study of T-cell memory formation after mild COVID-19. Amplification by 5'RACE using constant-segment primers produced TCR alpha and TCR beta cDNA libraries that carried sample barcodes and UMIs. TCRdb recomputed calls from the 5' RACE reads with MiXCR, one row per CDR3 protein. In the table there are around 200,000 distinct CDR3 sequences, around 21% of which are singletons. Study conclusions and caveats: Proof of SARS-CoV-2 specificity was absent for the second-wave clones that crested on day 37. CD8+ contracting clones occupied EMRA, while CD4+ ones occupied mainly CM and EM. The pre-infection memory compartment contained some responding clones, suggesting cross-reactive memory joined.

The trim removed 2 bases at V and 12 bases at J, leaving 16 bases unmatched. The CDR3 covers 16 residues. Per germline, CDR1 KGHDR and CDR2 SFDVKD. Comment on this clonotype: Its antigen remains unidentified.

The sequencing input was PBMCs or a T cell subset sorted from them (not recorded which). The sequence was obtained from an adult woman who had mild COVID-19 (a few samples of this study predate the infection). Cell type and time point are not known. This sequence joins TRBV24-1 and TRBJ1-1; 8 bases are a match to TRBD1. The CDR3 region has the DNA TGTGCCACCAGTGATTCGCCCCAGACAGGGGCCGGGGAATCTTTCTTT. Translated: CATSDSPQTGAGESFF.